A single sample is the source of the 14 T cell receptor beta chains below, sequenced in a study of sequential checkpoint blockade in melanoma. Treatment of the sample: randomized to nivolumab then ipilimumab (arm A) or the reverse (arm B). The data were produced by immunoSEQ multiplex PCR, yet TCRdb's version contains in-frame clones alone and is incomplete. The data show 15,000 to 20,000 clones, approximately 77% seen once. Sequencing was performed on CD8+ T cells sorted from blood (inferred from file names), taken from a patient given nivolumab and ipilimumab in sequence. These TCRs come from a human donor with melanoma.

The J gene is TRBJ1-3, the V gene TRBV28; 8 nucleotides match TRBD1. Germline-derived CDR1 and CDR2 are MDHEN and SYDVKM. V lost 3 bases, J lost 3 bases, and 7 bases stayed unmatched. This CDR3 region has 16 residues. CDR3 DNA sequence: TGTGCCAGCAGTTTTCCCTCGGACAGGGTTGGAAACACCATATATTTT. It yields the protein CASSFPSDRVGNTIYF. The full variable domain, with the rest looked up from reference TRBV28 and TRBJ1-3, is DVKVTQSSRYLVKRTGEKVFLECVQDMDHENMFWYRQDPGLGLRLIYFSYDVKMKEKGDIPEGYSVSREKKERFSLILESASTNQTSMYLCASSFPSDRVGNTIYFGEGSWLTVV.

This clone was detected only a few times. The chain recombines TRBV13 with TRBJ2-2; 10 bases map to TRBD1. The CDR3 runs to 15 residues. Germline V gene sequence: CDR1 PRHDT, CDR2 FYEKMQ (reference sequence). J lost 5 bases, V lost 4 bases, and 4 bases had no gene match. The CDR3 spells CASSYRTGGTGELFF. The CDR3 nucleotides are TGTGCCAGCAGCTACCGGACAGGGGGGACCGGGGAGCTGTTTTTT.

The gene calls are TRBV5-6 and TRBJ1-2; D is perhaps TRBD1 (6 bases). Germline V gene sequence: CDR1 SGHDT, CDR2 YYEEEE. V gave up 4 bases and J gave up 4 bases, with 14 bases separating them. The CDR3 has 14 residues. The DNA of the CDR3 is TGTGCCAGCAGCCCTCCCGACAGGATCTATGGCTACACCTTC. Protein sequence: CASSPPDRIYGYTF.

The V and J genes are TRBV5-1 and TRBJ2-7, with 8 bases lining up with TRBD2. J gave up 2 bases and V 2 bases, and 3 bases lay outside the gene matches. This CDR3 has 14 amino acids. Looked up from germline, CDR1 is SGHRS and CDR2 is YFSETQ. CDR3 region: CASSFSGVTYEQYF. As DNA, the CDR3 is TGCGCCAGCAGCTTTAGCGGGGTCACCTACGAGCAGTACTTC.

The V gene is TRBV11-2, the J gene TRBJ1-1, with a possible D match to TRBD1 (5 bases). Germline V gene sequence: CDR1 SGHAT, CDR2 FQNNGV. The CDR3 is 14 residues long. Trimming removed 3 bases from V and 3 bases from J, with 11 bases in between. This CDR3 is CASSFRADYTEAFF. The DNA for the CDR3 is TGTGCCAGCAGCTTCAGGGCCGATTACACTGAAGCTTTCTTT. Filled out from reference TRBV11-2 and TRBJ1-1, the complete variable domain reads EAGVAQSPRYKIIEKRQSVAFWCNPISGHATLYWYQQILGQGPKLLIQFQNNGVVDDSQLPKDRFSAERLKGVDSTLKIQPAKLEDSAVYLCASSFRADYTEAFFGQGTRLTVV.

The chain couples TRBV11-3 to TRBJ2-7; 8 bases match TRBD1. Losses at the gene ends were 4 bases for V and 0 bases for J; bases not matched to a gene: 5. CDR1 is SGHNT and CDR2 is YENEEA in the germline V gene. This CDR3 is 15 amino acids long. Written as DNA, the CDR3 is TGTGCCAGCAGCTCTCGGACAGGGCTCTCCTACGAGCAGTACTTC. This codes for CASSSRTGLSYEQYF.

By share, this clone ranks as medium-sized (0.01 to 0.1%). This chain connects TRBV9 to TRBJ2-1; the D is unclear. The CDR3 totals 13 residues. V was cut by 0 bases and J by 6 bases, with 7 bases left in between. Germline V gene data show CDR1 as SGDLS and CDR2 as YYNGEE. The CDR3 spells CASSVGLTNEQFF. CDR3 in DNA: TGTGCCAGCAGCGTAGGACTCACCAATGAGCAGTTCTTC.

The gene calls are TRBV9 and TRBJ1-2; 8 positions agree with TRBD1. The CDR3 has 12 residues. In germline, CDR1 is SGDLS, CDR2 YYNGEE. With V trimmed by 7 bases and J by 7 bases, 6 bases remained unmatched. The CDR3 region is CASHDRGGGYTF. DNA of the CDR3: TGTGCCAGCCACGACAGGGGAGGTGGCTACACCTTC.

This clone was detected only a few times. The chain uses TRBV14 and TRBJ2-1; TRBD1 might be the D (6 bases). This CDR3 is built from 15 residues. The V end was cut by 4 bases, the J end by 7 bases, with 17 bases between. Germline-derived CDR1 and CDR2 are SGHDN and FVKESK. In DNA, the CDR3 is TGTGCCAGCAGCCCTGCGGTCAGGGGACGGAATGAGCAGTTCTTC. It is translated as CASSPAVRGRNEQFF.

The chain uses TRBV10-3 and TRBJ2-7; no definite D call. V was cut by 3 bases and J by 0 bases, with 6 bases left in between. CDR3 length: 13 residues. Germline values: CDR1 ENHRY, CDR2 SYGVKD. Here the CDR3 reads CAISDDNSYEQYF. CDR3 sequence (DNA): TGTGCCATCAGTGATGACAACTCCTACGAGCAGTACTTC.

The genes are TRBV29-1 and TRBJ2-2, with 9 positions matching TRBD2. With 3 bases clipped from V and 5 bases from J, the junction kept 7 bases outside the gene matches. Per the germline V gene, CDR1 is SQVTM and CDR2 is ANQGSEA. CDR3 size: 15 residues. The CDR3 nucleotides are TGCAGCGTTGAGGGGCTAGCGGGGTCGACCGGGGAGCTGTTTTTT. It codes for CSVEGLAGSTGELFF.

This CDR3 is CASSFQDTEAFF. As DNA, the CDR3 is TGTGCCAGCAGCTTCCAGGACACTGAAGCTTTCTTT. This chain connects TRBV7-9 to TRBJ1-1; D uncertain. Per the germline V gene, CDR1 is SEHNR and CDR2 is FQNEAQ (reference sequence). The ends were cut back, 3 bases at V and 3 bases at J, with 5 bases in the middle. The CDR3 is 12 amino acids.

This clone was seen once. The chain carries TRBV12-5 and TRBJ2-3; TRBD2 matches at 12 bases. There are 16 residues in the CDR3. Germline-derived CDR1 and CDR2 are LGHNT and FRNRAP. J lost 2 bases, V lost 1 base, and 1 base had no gene match. The DNA of the CDR3 is TGTGCTAGTGGTTTGGGGACTAGCGGGATCACAGATACGCAGTATTTT. Translating it yields CASGLGTSGITDTQYF.

J is TRBJ1-4 and V is TRBV7-9, with a tentative D call TRBD1 (6 bases). CDR3 length: 13 residues. The V and J ends lost 5 bases and 8 bases respectively, with 12 bases between them. Germline V CDR1 and CDR2: SEHNR, FQNEAQ (reference sequence). The CDR3 protein is CASSVSGVEKLFF. The DNA of the CDR3 is TGTGCCAGCAGCGTCTCAGGGGTGGAAAAACTGTTTTTT.